Sequencing of this T cell receptor beta chain was carried out in a study of tumor-infiltrating lymphocytes in primary liver carcinoma. Worth noting for this clonotype: Without the conserved terminal phenylalanine or tryptophan, this CDR3 likely stems from a read error. The DNA is left out, because the CDR3 cannot be placed on it with certainty; the CDR3 is given as TCRdb lists it.

Synthesis of TCR beta cDNA was carried out from 500 ng total RNA with a constant-region primer. Slightly modified ARM-PCR served as the procedure for the TCR beta libraries. These libraries came from three rounds of nested multiplex PCR. Both of the initial two PCR rounds ran for around 10 cycles and employed TRBV1-TRBV30 forward primers alongside a C-beta reverse primer. Each CDR3 protein is one row after TCRdb ran MiXCR on the multiplex PCR reads. The sample holds about 50,000 distinct CDR3 sequences, 60% to 80% seen once. The roughly 19-32 mg bulk tissue piece was not sorted before simultaneous RNA and DNA extraction. Whichever tumor sample was examined, it had over 75% viable tumor cells. In germline, CDR1 is SGHAT, CDR2 FQNNGV. The CDR3 is 15 residues long, counting both termini.

V and J are TRBV11-2 and TRBJ2-7; the table's D gene call, TRBD1, was not cross checked with the DNA. This receptor was obtained from a man aged 40-49 years with primary liver carcinoma and hepatitis B virus infection. The sample was liver tumor tissue from sampling region 5. The sample's subset: tumor region T5, tumor centre. The CDR3 reads CASSLGPGADYERYI.